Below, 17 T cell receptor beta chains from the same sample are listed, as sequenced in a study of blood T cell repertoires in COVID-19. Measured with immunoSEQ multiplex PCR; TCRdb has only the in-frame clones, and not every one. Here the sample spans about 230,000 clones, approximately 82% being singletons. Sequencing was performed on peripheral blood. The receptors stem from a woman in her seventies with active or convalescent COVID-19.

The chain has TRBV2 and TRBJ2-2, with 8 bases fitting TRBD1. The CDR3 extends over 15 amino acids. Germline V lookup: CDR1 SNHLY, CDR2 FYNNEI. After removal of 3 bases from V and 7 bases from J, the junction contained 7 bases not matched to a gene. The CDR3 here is CASSEVQGAGGELFF. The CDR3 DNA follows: TGTGCCAGCAGTGAGGTCCAGGGGGCAGGCGGGGAGCTGTTTTTT. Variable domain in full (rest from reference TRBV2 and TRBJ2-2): EPEVTQTPSHQVTQMGQEVILRCVPISNHLYFYWYRQILGQKVEFLVSFYNNEISEKSEIFDDQFSVERPDGSNFTLKIRSTKLEDSAMYFCASSEVQGAGGELFFGEGSRLTVL.

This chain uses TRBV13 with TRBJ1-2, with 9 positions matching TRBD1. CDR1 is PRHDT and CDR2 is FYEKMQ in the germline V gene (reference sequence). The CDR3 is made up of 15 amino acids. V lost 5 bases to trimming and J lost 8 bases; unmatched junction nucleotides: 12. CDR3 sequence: CASSLRDRVVNGYTF. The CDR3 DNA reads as TGTGCCAGCAGCCTCCGGGACAGGGTGGTCAACGGCTACACCTTC. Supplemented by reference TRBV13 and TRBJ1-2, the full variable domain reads AAGVIQSPRHLIKEKRETATLKCYPIPRHDTVYWYQQGPGQDPQFLISFYEKMQSDKGSIPDRFSAQQFSDYHSELNMSSLELGDSALYFCASSLRDRVVNGYTFGSGTRLTVV.

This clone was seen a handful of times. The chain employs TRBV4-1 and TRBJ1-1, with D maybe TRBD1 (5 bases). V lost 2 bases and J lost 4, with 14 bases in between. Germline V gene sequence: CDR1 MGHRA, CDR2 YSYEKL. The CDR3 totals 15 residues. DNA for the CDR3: TGCGCCAGCAGCCAACTACCGGGGGGAACCACTGAAGCTTTCTTT. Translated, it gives CASSQLPGGTTEAFF.

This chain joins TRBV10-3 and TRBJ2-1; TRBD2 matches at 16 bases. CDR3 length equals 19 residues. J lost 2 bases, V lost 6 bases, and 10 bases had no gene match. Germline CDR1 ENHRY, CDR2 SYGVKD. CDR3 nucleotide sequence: TGTGCCATCAGCCCGGGACTAGCGGGAGGGCAGGGGGCCTACAATGAGCAGTTCTTC. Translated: CAISPGLAGGQGAYNEQFF.

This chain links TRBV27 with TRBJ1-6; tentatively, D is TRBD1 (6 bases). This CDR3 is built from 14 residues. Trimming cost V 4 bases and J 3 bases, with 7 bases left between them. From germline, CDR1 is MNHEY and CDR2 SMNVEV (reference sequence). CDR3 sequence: CASSSDSYNSPLHF. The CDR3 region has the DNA TGTGCCAGCAGTTCGGACAGCTATAATTCACCCCTCCACTTT.

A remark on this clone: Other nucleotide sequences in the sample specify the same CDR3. The CDR3 is CASSLGQGETQYF. The CDR3 DNA sequence: TGTGCCAGCAGTTTAGGGCAGGGGGAGACCCAGTACTTC. This chain links TRBV12-3 or TRBV12-4 with TRBJ2-5; perhaps TRBD1 as D (6 bases). The CDR3 spans 13 residues. The V end lost 1 base, the J end lost 5 bases, and 8 bases lay between the germline ends.

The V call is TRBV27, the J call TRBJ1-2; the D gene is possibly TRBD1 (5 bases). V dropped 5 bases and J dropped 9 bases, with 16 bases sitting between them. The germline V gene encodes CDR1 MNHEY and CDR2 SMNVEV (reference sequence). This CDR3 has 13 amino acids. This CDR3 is CASSPGIGYRYTF. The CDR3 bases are TGTGCCAGCAGTCCAGGGATAGGATATCGCTACACCTTC.

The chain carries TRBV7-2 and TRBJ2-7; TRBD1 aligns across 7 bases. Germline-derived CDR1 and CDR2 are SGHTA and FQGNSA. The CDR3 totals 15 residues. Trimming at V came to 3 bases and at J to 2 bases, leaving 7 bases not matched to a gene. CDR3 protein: CASSLFRDSPYEQYF. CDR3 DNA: TGTGCCAGCAGCTTGTTCCGGGACAGCCCCTACGAGCAGTACTTC. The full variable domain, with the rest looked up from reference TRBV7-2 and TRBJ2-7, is GAGVSQSPSNKVTEKGKDVELRCDPISGHTALYWYRQSLGQGLEFLIYFQGNSAPDKSGLPSDRFSAERTGGSVSTLTIQRTQQEDSAVYLCASSLFRDSPYEQYFGPGTRLTVT.

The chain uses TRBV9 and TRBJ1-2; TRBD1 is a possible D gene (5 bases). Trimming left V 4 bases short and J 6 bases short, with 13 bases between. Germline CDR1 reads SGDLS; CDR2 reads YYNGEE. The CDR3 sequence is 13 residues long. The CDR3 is CASSYSGLDGYTF. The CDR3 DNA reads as TGTGCCAGCAGCTATTCAGGGTTGGATGGCTACACCTTC.

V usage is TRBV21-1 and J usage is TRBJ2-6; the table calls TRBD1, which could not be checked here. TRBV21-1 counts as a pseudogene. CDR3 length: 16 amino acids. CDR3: CASTRDRGRGANVLTF. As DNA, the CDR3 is TGTGCCAGCACCCGGGACAGGGGGCGTGGGGCCAACGTCCTGACTTTC.

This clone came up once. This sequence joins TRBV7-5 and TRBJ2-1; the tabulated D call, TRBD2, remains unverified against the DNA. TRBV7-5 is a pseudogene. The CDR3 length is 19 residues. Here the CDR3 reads CVRSLGRGGTSGFFDEQFF. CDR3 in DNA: TGTGTCAGAAGCTTAGGGCGGGGGGGGACTAGCGGCTTCTTTGACGAGCAGTTCTTC.

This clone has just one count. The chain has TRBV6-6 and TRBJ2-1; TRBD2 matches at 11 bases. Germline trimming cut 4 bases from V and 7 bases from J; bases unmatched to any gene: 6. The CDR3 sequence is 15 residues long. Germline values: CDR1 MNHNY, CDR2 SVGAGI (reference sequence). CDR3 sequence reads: CASSSLAGGVNEQFF. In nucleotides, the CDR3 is TGTGCCAGCAGTTCTCTAGCGGGGGGCGTAAATGAGCAGTTCTTC.

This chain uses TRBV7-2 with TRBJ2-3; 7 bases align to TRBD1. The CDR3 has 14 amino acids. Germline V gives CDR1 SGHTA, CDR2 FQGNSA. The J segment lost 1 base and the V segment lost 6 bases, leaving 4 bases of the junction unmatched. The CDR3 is CASRRQGRTDTQYF. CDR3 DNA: TGTGCCAGCAGACGACAGGGCCGCACAGATACGCAGTATTTT.

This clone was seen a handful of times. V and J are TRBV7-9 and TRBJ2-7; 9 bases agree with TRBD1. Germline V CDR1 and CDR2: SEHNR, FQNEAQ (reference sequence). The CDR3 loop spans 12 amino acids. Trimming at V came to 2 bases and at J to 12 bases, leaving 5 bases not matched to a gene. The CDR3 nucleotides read TGTGCCAGCAGCTTATTAGGGACAGGGCTGTACTTC. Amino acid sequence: CASSLLGTGLYF.

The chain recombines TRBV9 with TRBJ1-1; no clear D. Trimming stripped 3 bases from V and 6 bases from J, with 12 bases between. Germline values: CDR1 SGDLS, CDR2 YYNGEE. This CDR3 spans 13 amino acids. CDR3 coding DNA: TGTGCCAGCAGCGGCCGACCCGGGGCTGAAGCTTTCTTT. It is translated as CASSGRPGAEAFF.

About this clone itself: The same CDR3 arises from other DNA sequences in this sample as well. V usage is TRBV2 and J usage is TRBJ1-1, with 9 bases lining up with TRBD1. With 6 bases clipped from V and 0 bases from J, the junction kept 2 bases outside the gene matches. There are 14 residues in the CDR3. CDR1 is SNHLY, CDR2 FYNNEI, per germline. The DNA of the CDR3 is TGTGCCAGCAGGGGGACAGGGATGAACACTGAAGCTTTCTTT. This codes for CASRGTGMNTEAFF.

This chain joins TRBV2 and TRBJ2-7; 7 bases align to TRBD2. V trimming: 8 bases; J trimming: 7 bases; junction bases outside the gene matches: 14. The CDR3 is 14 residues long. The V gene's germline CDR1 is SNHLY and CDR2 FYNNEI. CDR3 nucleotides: TGTGCCAGCTGGGGTTTTGAGGCGGGGGAGGAGCAGTACTTC. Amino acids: CASWGFEAGEEQYF.